This is a list of T cell receptor beta chains from one sample in a study of cytomegalovirus exposure and HLA in healthy donors. TCRdb keeps only in-frame clones here, not all; method: immunoSEQ multiplex PCR. This table holds about 190,000 clones, over 75% found once. Input material: PBMCs. The source of these receptors is a woman aged 50 to 60 in good health and CMV-seropositive. Both conserved end residues are part of each CDR3. Fields, in order: D gene, V gene, clone size, J gene, CDR3 protein, CDR3 DNA. A D gene is named only where the DNA matches it firmly. For some rows the clone size is stated as once, few or many, or as a class when expanded; others skip it.

D gene: -
V gene: TRBV7-2
clone size: -
J gene: TRBJ2-2
CDR3 protein: CASSGNRIRSRELFF
CDR3 DNA: TGTGCCAGCAGCGGGAACAGGATAAGGTCGAGGGAGCTGTTTTTT

D gene: -
V gene: TRBV7-6
clone size: once
J gene: TRBJ2-5
CDR3 protein: CASSPRTRETQYF
CDR3 DNA: TGTGCCAGCAGCCCGCGGACACGGGAGACCCAGTACTTC

D gene: -
V gene: TRBV20-1
clone size: once
J gene: TRBJ2-7
CDR3 protein: CSASSYEQYF
CDR3 DNA: TGCAGTGCCAGCTCCTACGAGCAGTACTTC

D gene: TRBD1
V gene: TRBV7-9
clone size: -
J gene: TRBJ1-5
CDR3 protein: CASSSTGGSYQPQHF
CDR3 DNA: TGTGCCAGCAGCTCGACAGGGGGCTCATATCAGCCCCAGCATTTT

D gene: TRBD1
V gene: TRBV27
clone size: once
J gene: TRBJ2-2
CDR3 protein: CASSWGTGGPGELFF
CDR3 DNA: TGTGCCAGCAGTTGGGGGACAGGGGGCCCCGGGGAGCTGTTTTTT

D gene: TRBD1
V gene: TRBV2
clone size: -
J gene: TRBJ1-4
CDR3 protein: CASSELGQGKLFF
CDR3 DNA: TGTGCCAGCAGTGAATTGGGACAGGGAAAACTGTTTTTT

D gene: -
V gene: TRBV6-4
clone size: many
J gene: TRBJ1-1
CDR3 protein: CASSDSPEGNTEAFF
CDR3 DNA: TGTGCCAGCAGTGACTCACCCGAGGGGAACACTGAAGCTTTCTTT

D gene: TRBD1
V gene: TRBV27
clone size: few
J gene: TRBJ1-2
CDR3 protein: CASSPGDRRGYTF
CDR3 DNA: TGTGCCAGCAGTCCCGGGGACAGGCGGGGCTACACCTTC

D gene: -
V gene: TRBV7-2
clone size: -
J gene: TRBJ1-1
CDR3 protein: CASSLMRDTEAFF
CDR3 DNA: TGTGCCAGCAGCTTAATGAGGGACACTGAAGCTTTCTTT

D gene: TRBD1
V gene: TRBV6-5
clone size: -
J gene: TRBJ2-2
CDR3 protein: CASSYRRGPGELFF
CDR3 DNA: TGTGCCAGCAGTTACCGTAGGGGGCCCGGGGAGCTGTTTTTT

D gene: -
V gene: TRBV5-1
clone size: -
J gene: TRBJ2-1
CDR3 protein: CASSLRQESYNEQFF
CDR3 DNA: TGCGCCAGCAGCTTGAGGCAGGAATCCTACAATGAGCAGTTCTTC

D gene: -
V gene: TRBV6-5
clone size: -
J gene: TRBJ1-1
CDR3 protein: CASSNSENTEAFF
CDR3 DNA: TGTGCCAGCAGCAACAGTGAGAACACTGAAGCTTTCTTT

D gene: -
V gene: TRBV18
clone size: -
J gene: TRBJ1-5
CDR3 protein: CASSPQGNSRNQPQHF
CDR3 DNA: TGTGCCAGCTCACCTCAGGGAAATTCAAGGAATCAGCCCCAGCATTTT

D gene: -
V gene: TRBV5-6
clone size: -
J gene: TRBJ1-1
CDR3 protein: CASSSNTRRLNTEAFF
CDR3 DNA: TGTGCCAGCAGCTCAAACACCAGGAGGTTAAACACTGAAGCTTTCTTT

D gene: -
V gene: TRBV6-6
clone size: -
J gene: TRBJ1-3
CDR3 protein: CASSQQGYSGNTIYF
CDR3 DNA: TGTGCCAGCAGCCAACAGGGATACTCTGGAAACACCATATATTTT

D gene: -
V gene: TRBV5-4
clone size: -
J gene: TRBJ2-5
CDR3 protein: CASSRAVSGEEETQYF
CDR3 DNA: TGTGCCAGCAGTCGGGCGGTGTCGGGGGAGGAAGAGACCCAGTACTTC

D gene: TRBD1
V gene: TRBV5-6
clone size: -
J gene: TRBJ2-7
CDR3 protein: CASSLGGGGQYF
CDR3 DNA: TGTGCCAGCAGCTTGGGAGGGGGCGGGCAGTACTTC

D gene: -
V gene: TRBV28
clone size: -
J gene: TRBJ1-6
CDR3 protein: CASSLFGSPLHF
CDR3 DNA: TGTGCCAGCAGTTTATTTGGCTCACCCCTCCACTTT

D gene: -
V gene: TRBV4-2
clone size: -
J gene: TRBJ2-1
CDR3 protein: CASSRETDHFSSYNEQFF
CDR3 DNA: TGTGCCAGCAGCCGAGAGACTGATCACTTTAGCTCCTACAATGAGCAGTTCTTC

D gene: TRBD2
V gene: TRBV6-5
clone size: -
J gene: TRBJ2-1
CDR3 protein: CASSTTGTSSNEQFF
CDR3 DNA: TGTGCCAGCAGCACAACCGGGACTAGCTCCAATGAGCAGTTCTTC

D gene: TRBD1
V gene: TRBV28
clone size: once
J gene: TRBJ1-5
CDR3 protein: CASSPGTGIFKPQHF
CDR3 DNA: TGTGCCAGCAGTCCTGGGACAGGGATTTTTAAGCCCCAGCATTTT

D gene: -
V gene: TRBV11-2
clone size: -
J gene: TRBJ2-2
CDR3 protein: CASSLAGAGELFF
CDR3 DNA: TGTGCCAGCAGCTTGGCAGGGGCCGGGGAGCTGTTTTTT

D gene: TRBD1
V gene: TRBV16
clone size: -
J gene: TRBJ2-5
CDR3 protein: CASSQLHRGEETQYF
CDR3 DNA: TGTGCCAGCAGCCAATTACACAGGGGAGAAGAGACCCAGTACTTC

D gene: TRBD1
V gene: TRBV28
clone size: -
J gene: TRBJ2-7
CDR3 protein: CASSSGQTYEQYF
CDR3 DNA: TGTGCCAGCAGCTCGGGACAGACGTACGAGCAGTACTTC

D gene: TRBD2
V gene: TRBV9
clone size: -
J gene: TRBJ2-3
CDR3 protein: CASSAVPGTSYAQYF
CDR3 DNA: TGTGCCAGCAGTGCTGTACCCGGGACTAGCTATGCGCAGTATTTT

D gene: -
V gene: TRBV19
clone size: -
J gene: TRBJ2-5
CDR3 protein: CASSIGGRWETQYF
CDR3 DNA: TGTGCCAGTAGTATCGGGGGGCGGTGGGAGACCCAGTACTTC

D gene: -
V gene: TRBV7-2
clone size: -
J gene: TRBJ2-7
CDR3 protein: CASSPAGRRGEQYF
CDR3 DNA: TGTGCCAGCAGCCCTGCAGGGCGCCGGGGGGAGCAGTACTTC

D gene: -
V gene: TRBV30
clone size: -
J gene: TRBJ1-6
CDR3 protein: CAWTRTRYNSPLHF
CDR3 DNA: TGTGCCTGGACCAGGACACGCTATAATTCACCCCTCCACTTT

D gene: TRBD1
V gene: TRBV27
clone size: -
J gene: TRBJ1-5
CDR3 protein: CASSLGQGQNQPQHF
CDR3 DNA: TGTGCCAGCAGTTTGGGACAGGGACAGAATCAGCCCCAGCATTTT

D gene: -
V gene: TRBV2
clone size: -
J gene: TRBJ2-5
CDR3 protein: CASSEILVGGQETQYF
CDR3 DNA: TGTGCCAGCAGTGAAATACTAGTGGGGGGTCAAGAGACCCAGTACTTC

D gene: -
V gene: TRBV18
clone size: once
J gene: TRBJ1-3
CDR3 protein: CASSQQGSGGNTIYF
CDR3 DNA: TGTGCCAGCTCACAACAGGGTTCGGGAGGAAACACCATATATTTT

D gene: TRBD1
V gene: TRBV2
clone size: -
J gene: TRBJ1-2
CDR3 protein: CASRDDRGHGYTF
CDR3 DNA: TGTGCCAGCAGAGATGACAGGGGCCATGGCTACACCTTC

D gene: TRBD1
V gene: TRBV14
clone size: -
J gene: TRBJ1-1
CDR3 protein: CASSHGTAIMNTEAFF
CDR3 DNA: TGTGCCAGCAGCCATGGGACAGCAATAATGAACACTGAAGCTTTCTTT

D gene: -
V gene: TRBV5-6
clone size: -
J gene: TRBJ2-7
CDR3 protein: CASSSWWGIRAYEQYF
CDR3 DNA: TGTGCCAGCAGTTCTTGGTGGGGCATCAGGGCTTACGAGCAGTACTTC

D gene: TRBD1
V gene: TRBV20-1
clone size: -
J gene: TRBJ1-1
CDR3 protein: CSARKGGKAFF
CDR3 DNA: TGCAGTGCTAGAAAAGGGGGCAAAGCTTTCTTT

D gene: TRBD2
V gene: TRBV6-4
clone size: -
J gene: TRBJ2-2
CDR3 protein: CASSDGGGTGELFF
CDR3 DNA: TGTGCCAGCAGTGACGGCGGGGGCACCGGGGAGCTGTTTTTT

D gene: TRBD2
V gene: TRBV29-1
clone size: -
J gene: TRBJ2-1
CDR3 protein: CSVVAGGLDNEQFF
CDR3 DNA: TGCAGCGTCGTAGCGGGGGGTTTGGACAATGAGCAGTTCTTC

D gene: -
V gene: TRBV5-1
clone size: -
J gene: TRBJ1-2
CDR3 protein: CASSLAGQGMGGYTF
CDR3 DNA: TGCGCCAGCAGCTTGGCCGGGCAGGGGATGGGAGGCTACACCTTC

D gene: TRBD1
V gene: TRBV2
clone size: -
J gene: TRBJ1-2
CDR3 protein: CASSETQGFGGYTF
CDR3 DNA: TGTGCCAGCAGTGAAACACAGGGGTTTGGTGGCTACACCTTC

D gene: -
V gene: TRBV18
clone size: -
J gene: TRBJ2-7
CDR3 protein: CASSLSAGGAYEQYF
CDR3 DNA: TGTGCCAGCTCACTTAGCGCTGGTGGAGCCTACGAGCAGTACTTC

D gene: -
V gene: TRBV4-1
clone size: -
J gene: TRBJ1-2
CDR3 protein: CASSHRDTSNYGYTF
CDR3 DNA: TGCGCCAGCAGCCATCGGGACACTTCTAACTATGGCTACACCTTC

D gene: -
V gene: TRBV10-3
clone size: -
J gene: TRBJ1-2
CDR3 protein: CAISGTAYGYTF
CDR3 DNA: TGTGCCATCAGTGGGACAGCCTATGGCTACACCTTC